This T cell receptor (beta chain) was observed in a study of long-term antiretroviral therapy in people with HIV. Turning to the study itself: The oldest specimens predate the 2015 immediate-ART recommendation by about a decade. Study outcomes and limitations: Documentation of ART adherence, viral resistance or therapy changes was absent.

Sequencing relied on immunoSEQ assay v3.0, run at survey level. TCRdb keeps only in-frame clones here, not all; method: immunoSEQ multiplex PCR. Counted here are approximately 18,000 clones, roughly 73% occurring once; the ten biggest clones make up 15%. Worth noting for this clone: The antigen is unknown.

The V gene lost 6 bases and the J gene lost 9 bases, with 17 bases spanning the gap. CDR1 SGHAT and CDR2 FQNNGV come from the germline V gene. The CDR3 contains 13 residues. From each donor, at least one pre-ART PBMC sample and at least two post-ART PBMC samples were obtained. This clonotype originated in a man between 25 and 39 years old with HIV. The sequencing used unsorted PBMCs, collected roughly 2.1 years before starting antiretroviral therapy. The chain couples TRBV11-2 to TRBJ1-2, with unresolved D. The CDR3 DNA reads as TGTGCCAGCAGTCTCGGGATTCCCGGGAGCTACACCTTC. This gives the protein CASSLGIPGSYTF. Full variable domain (rest looked up from reference TRBV11-2 and TRBJ1-2): EAGVAQSPRYKIIEKRQSVAFWCNPISGHATLYWYQQILGQGPKLLIQFQNNGVVDDSQLPKDRFSAERLKGVDSTLKIQPAKLEDSAVYLCASSLGIPGSYTFGSGTRLTVV.